These 20 T cell receptor beta chains came from one sample sequenced in a study of shared clonotypes between healthy human individuals. Repertoires were generated with immunoSEQ multiplex PCR, while TCRdb's copy carries only in-frame clones and drops some. The data show more than 2,000,000 clones, with more than 85% seen just once and 0.39% held by the top ten. The sequencing input was naive CD4+ T cells from PBMCs. Stated subset: CD45RA+ positively selected. Source of these receptors: a man between 18 and 29 years old in good health. Some clones in this sample may be carry-over from other donors' samples.

This clone was picked up one time. This chain connects TRBV18 to TRBJ2-3; tentative D call: TRBD2 (6 bases). This CDR3 is built from 16 residues. The germline V gene has CDR1 KGHSH and CDR2 LQKENI. The germline V and J ends were trimmed by 6 bases and 3 bases, with 19 bases remaining between them. The CDR3 DNA is TGTGCCAGCTCTCAAGACGGGGGACGGGGGACAGATACGCAGTATTTT. Translation: CASSQDGGRGTDTQYF.

The rearrangement uses TRBV5-3 and TRBJ2-2, with D perhaps being TRBD1 or TRBD2 (5 bases each). TRBV5-3 is noted as an ORF with a role that remains uncertain. CDR3 size: 16 residues. The CDR3 here is CVWPIHMGDQTGELFF. For the CDR3, the DNA is TGTGTCTGGCCCATCCATATGGGGGATCAGACCGGGGAGCTGTTTTTT.

The rearrangement uses TRBV11-3 and TRBJ2-5; D gene ambiguous. The J call is doubtful: the DNA matches TRBJ2-7 better. From germline, CDR1 is SGHNT and CDR2 YENEEA. There are 13 residues in the CDR3. CDR3 in DNA: TGTGCCAGCAGCTTTGGACCAGGCCACGAGCAGTACTTC. Protein sequence: CASSFGPGHEQYF.

The genes are TRBV28 and TRBJ2-2, with TRBD1 matching over 10 bases. Germline lookup yields CDR1 MDHEN and CDR2 SYDVKM. The CDR3 contains 13 residues. V gave up 7 bases and J gave up 13 bases; unmatched junction bases: 9. The CDR3, as DNA: TGTGCCAGCAAGCGACAGGGGGCGGGGAGGCTGTTTTTT. Its protein product is CASKRQGAGRLFF.

The chain links TRBV5-1 to TRBJ2-3; D tentatively reads TRBD1 or TRBD2 (6 bases each). Deletions cut 6 bases from V and 1 base from J, with 12 bases between. CDR3 length: 14 residues. From germline, CDR1 is SGHRS and CDR2 YFSETQ. The CDR3 region is CASNQRGGTDTQYF. CDR3 nucleotides: TGCGCCAGCAACCAGAGGGGGGGCACAGATACGCAGTATTTT.

This chain uses TRBV9 with TRBJ2-5; D is undetermined. V was clipped by 4 bases and J by 1 base, with 11 bases between them. This CDR3 comprises 14 residues. The germline gives CDR1 SGDLS, CDR2 YYNGEE. The CDR3, as DNA: TGTGCCAGCAGCCCTATGGGATCCCAAGAGACCCAGTACTTC. Protein sequence: CASSPMGSQETQYF.

This clone was seen just once. The chain joins TRBV5-5 to TRBJ2-7; the match to TRBD2 covers 9 bases. CDR3 length: 15 amino acids. V trimming: 2 bases; J trimming: 2 bases; junction bases outside the gene matches: 5. CDR1 is SGHKS and CDR2 is YYEKEE in the germline V gene (reference sequence). This chain's CDR3 is CASSLGLARTYEQYF. In DNA, the CDR3 is TGTGCCAGCAGCTTAGGACTAGCGAGAACCTACGAGCAGTACTTC.

The genes are TRBV7-2 and TRBJ2-2; D call uncertain. Trimming stripped 0 bases from V and 2 bases from J, with 10 bases between. There are 16 residues in the CDR3. The germline V gene has CDR1 SGHTA and CDR2 FQGNSA. This CDR3 reads CASSLAAPTNTGELFF. The CDR3 nucleotides read TGTGCCAGCAGCTTAGCGGCCCCAACCAACACCGGGGAGCTGTTTTTT.

This chain joins TRBV19 and TRBJ2-7; 10 bases fit TRBD2. This CDR3 region has 15 residues. Trimming took 5 bases from V and 6 from J; bases not matched to a gene: 10. Germline CDR1 is LNHDA and CDR2 is SQIVND (reference sequence). The CDR3 DNA reads TGTGCCAGTAGTCTTACTAGCGGGATCCCCACCGAGCAGTACTTC. Residues: CASSLTSGIPTEQYF.

Turning to this clone: At one end, the junction sequence differs from germline, possibly due to a read error. CDR3 sequence (DNA): TGCGCCAGCAGCTTGGATTTATATGTCTACACCTTC. It translates to CASSLDLYVYTF. The J gene is TRBJ1-2, the V gene TRBV5-1; no reliable D call. Germline CDR1 reads SGHRS; CDR2 reads YFSETQ. The CDR3 is made up of 12 amino acids. The whole variable domain, filled in from reference TRBV5-1 and TRBJ1-2, reads KAGVTQTPRYLIKTRGQQVTLSCSPISGHRSVSWYQQTPGQGLQFLFEYFSETQRNKGNFPGRFSGRQFSNSRSEMNVSTLELGDSALYLCASSLDLYVYTFGSGTRLTVV.

In its sample, this clone was seen once. This chain connects TRBV18 to TRBJ2-1, with no clear D. CDR3 length equals 14 residues. V lost 1 base to trimming and J lost 3 bases, with 7 bases between them. Looked up from germline, CDR1 is KGHSH and CDR2 is LQKENI. As DNA, the CDR3 is TGTGCCAGCTCACCACTCAGTGTCTACAATGAGCAGTTCTTC. Amino acids: CASSPLSVYNEQFF.

This clone was seen only once. V and J are TRBV5-1 and TRBJ2-7; no firm D call. The ends were cut back, 4 bases at V and 3 bases at J, with 11 bases in the middle. The CDR3 runs 13 residues. Per germline, CDR1 SGHRS and CDR2 YFSETQ. The CDR3 coding sequence is TGCGCCAGCAGCCCAGGACGCGGCTACGAGCAGTACTTC. Translating it yields CASSPGRGYEQYF.

Remarks on this clone: Other nucleotide sequences in the sample specify the same CDR3. V gene TRBV9 combines with J gene TRBJ2-1, with a tentative D call TRBD2 (5 bases). V lost 0 bases to trimming and J lost 8 bases, with 6 bases between them. CDR3 length: 12 amino acids. Looked up from germline, CDR1 is SGDLS and CDR2 is YYNGEE. The CDR3 sequence is CASSVGGDEQFF. The CDR3 nucleotides read TGTGCCAGCAGCGTAGGGGGAGATGAGCAGTTCTTC.

The J gene is TRBJ1-3, the V gene TRBV18, with D possibly being TRBD1 (5 bases). Trimming pared 2 bases from V and 2 bases from J, leaving 13 bases between. The CDR3 has 16 amino acids. Germline V CDR1 and CDR2: KGHSH, LQKENI. The CDR3: CASSPKLGDTGNTIYF. The DNA for the CDR3 is TGTGCCAGCTCACCAAAGTTGGGGGATACTGGAAACACCATATATTTT.

This chain links TRBV6-1 with TRBJ2-7; no clear D gene. Germline lookup yields CDR1 MNHNS and CDR2 SASEGT. Trimming took off 10 bases at V and 6 bases at J, with 7 bases between the two ends. The CDR3 is 9 amino acids. CDR3 sequence: CAMVSEQYF. The CDR3 region has the DNA TGTGCCATGGTATCCGAGCAGTACTTC.

The genes are TRBV29-1 and TRBJ2-2; maybe TRBD2 (6 bases). Trimming removed 7 bases from V and 6 bases from J, with 21 bases in between. The CDR3 covers 15 residues. CDR1 and CDR2 from the germline V gene are SQVTM and ANQGSEA. The CDR3: CSASPPDWEAGELFF. In DNA form, the CDR3 reads TGCAGCGCCTCCCCCCCGGATTGGGAGGCCGGGGAGCTGTTTTTT.

This clone was observed a few times. Other DNA variants within this sample encode the same CDR3. J is TRBJ1-4 and V is TRBV5-1, with a tentative D call TRBD1 (5 bases). V was shortened by 2 bases and J by 8 bases, with 7 bases between the two germline ends. CDR3 length: 12 residues. Germline lookup yields CDR1 SGHRS and CDR2 YFSETQ. CDR3 sequence (DNA): TGCGCCAGCAGCTTTGGGGGGGAAAAACTGTTTTTT. This codes for CASSFGGEKLFF.

This clone was picked up one time. Other DNA sequences within the sample encode an identical CDR3. The rearrangement uses TRBV28 and TRBJ1-5; a possible D gene is TRBD1 (5 bases). This CDR3 has 15 amino acids. The V and J ends lost 6 bases and 2 bases respectively, with 14 bases between them. CDR1 and CDR2 (germline): MDHEN, SYDVKM. CDR3 DNA: TGTGCCAGCAGCACTCCAGGGTTGGGCAATCAGCCCCAGCATTTT. Its translation is CASSTPGLGNQPQHF.

The CDR3 DNA reads TGCGCCAGCAGCCAAGAGGGGGGCCCTACCCGACAAAAACTGTTTTTT. Its translation: CASSQEGGPTRQKLFF. This sequence joins TRBV4-1 and TRBJ1-4; D may be TRBD1 (6 bases). There are 16 residues in the CDR3. CDR1 and CDR2 (germline): MGHRA, YSYEKL. Trimming shortened V by 0 bases and J by 9 bases, and 17 bases separated the two germline ends.

Only one count was recorded for this clone. The V call is TRBV4-2, the J call TRBJ2-1; D perhaps matches TRBD2 (5 bases). V was pared by 0 bases and J by 0 bases, with 12 bases between. CDR1 LGHNA and CDR2 YNFKEQ come from the germline V gene. CDR3 length equals 17 residues. CDR3 in amino acids: CASSQDRAGSSYNEQFF. The CDR3 DNA reads TGTGCCAGCAGCCAAGACCGGGCTGGGAGCTCCTACAATGAGCAGTTCTTC.